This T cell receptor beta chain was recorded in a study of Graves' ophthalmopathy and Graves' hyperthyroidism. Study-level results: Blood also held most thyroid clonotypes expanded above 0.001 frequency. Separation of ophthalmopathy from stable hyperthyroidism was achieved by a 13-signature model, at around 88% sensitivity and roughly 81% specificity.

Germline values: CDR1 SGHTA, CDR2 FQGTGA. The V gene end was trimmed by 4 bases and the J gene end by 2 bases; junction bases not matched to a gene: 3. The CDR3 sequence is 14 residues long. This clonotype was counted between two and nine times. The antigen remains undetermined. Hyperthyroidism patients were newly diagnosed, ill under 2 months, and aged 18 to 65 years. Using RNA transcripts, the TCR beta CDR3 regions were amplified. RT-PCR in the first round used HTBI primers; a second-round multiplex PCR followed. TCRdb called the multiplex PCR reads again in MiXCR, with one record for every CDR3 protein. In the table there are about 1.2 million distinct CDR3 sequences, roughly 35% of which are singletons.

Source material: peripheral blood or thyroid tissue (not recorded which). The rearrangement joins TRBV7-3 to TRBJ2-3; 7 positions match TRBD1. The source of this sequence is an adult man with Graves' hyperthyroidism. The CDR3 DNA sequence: TGTGCCAGCAGCTACGACAGGGTCACAGATACGCAGTATTTT. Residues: CASSYDRVTDTQYF.